These 11 T cell receptor beta chains originate from one sample sequenced in a study of blood T cell repertoires in COVID-19. Clones were sequenced by immunoSEQ multiplex PCR, and TCRdb holds only the in-frame ones, with some missing. The sample lists about 230,000 clones; approximately 82% were seen once. The sequenced material came from peripheral blood. The receptors stem from a woman in her sixties or seventies with active or convalescent COVID-19.

This sequence joins TRBV7-9 and TRBJ1-2; 8 positions match TRBD1. This CDR3 has 14 residues. Germline V gene lookup returns CDR1 SEHNR and CDR2 FQNEAQ (reference sequence). The junction had 3 bases not matched to a gene; V was cut back by 2 bases and J by 4 bases. For the CDR3, the DNA is TGTGCCAGCAGCTTATCAGGGGGCGGCTATGGCTACACCTTC. Its protein product is CASSLSGGGYGYTF. The whole variable domain, filled in from reference TRBV7-9 and TRBJ1-2, reads DTGVSQNPRHKITKRGQNVTFRCDPISEHNRLYWYRQTLGQGPEFLTYFQNEAQLEKSRLLSDRFSAERPKGSFSTLEIQRTEQGDSAMYLCASSLSGGGYGYTFGSGTRLTVV.

The rearrangement uses TRBV12-5 and TRBJ1-2, with TRBD1 matching over 9 bases. V gave up 6 bases and J gave up 4 bases; unmatched junction bases: 9. The CDR3 totals 15 residues. Germline V gene data show CDR1 as LGHNT and CDR2 as FRNRAP. This chain's CDR3 is CASGHRGLRSYGYTF. In DNA form, the CDR3 reads TGTGCTAGTGGCCACAGGGGGCTGAGAAGCTATGGCTACACCTTC.

The rearrangement joins TRBV7-3 to TRBJ2-7, with 9 bases that match TRBD1. CDR3 length: 15 residues. Losses at the gene ends were 2 bases for V and 3 bases for J; bases not matched to a gene: 5. CDR1 and CDR2 (germline): SGHTA, FQGTGA. The CDR3 loop is CASSLGTGQGYEQYF. Here the CDR3 DNA reads TGTGCCAGCAGCTTAGGTACGGGACAGGGCTACGAGCAGTACTTC.

V usage is TRBV5-6 and J usage is TRBJ1-2; 8 bases map to TRBD1. Germline CDR1 and CDR2: SGHDT and YYEEEE. The trim removed 5 bases at V and 2 bases at J, leaving 5 bases unmatched. This CDR3 is 14 amino acids long. This CDR3 reads CASRRTGINYGYTF. As DNA, the CDR3 is TGTGCCAGCAGACGGACAGGGATCAACTATGGCTACACCTTC.

This clone was seen only a few times. V usage is TRBV2 and J usage is TRBJ2-7; the D gene is possibly TRBD2 (6 bases). Germline CDR1 and CDR2: SNHLY and FYNNEI. Trimming left V 6 bases short and J 2 bases short, with 11 bases between. The CDR3 extends over 13 amino acids. The CDR3 sequence is CASRERVTYEQYF. DNA for the CDR3: TGTGCCAGCAGAGAGCGGGTAACCTACGAGCAGTACTTC.

Details on this clone: Other DNA sequences of this sample code for an identical CDR3. V is TRBV30 and J is TRBJ1-5; a weak D match, TRBD1 (5 bases). The CDR3 loop spans 14 amino acids. Germline V lookup: CDR1 GTSNPN, CDR2 SVGIG (reference sequence). V lost 0 bases and J lost 0, with 6 bases in between. CDR3 protein: CAWSVGLSNQPQHF. Here the CDR3 DNA reads TGTGCCTGGAGTGTGGGACTTAGCAATCAGCCCCAGCATTTT.

The chain couples TRBV5-1 to TRBJ1-2; D might be TRBD1 (6 bases). Germline V CDR1 and CDR2: SGHRS, YFSETQ. The V and J ends lost 7 bases and 7 bases respectively, with 23 bases between them. This CDR3 contains 15 residues. The CDR3 reads CASHQSVRAGVGYTF. CDR3 nucleotide sequence: TGCGCCAGCCATCAATCCGTTAGGGCAGGGGTTGGCTACACCTTC.

The J gene is TRBJ1-2, the V gene TRBV30; 8 bases map to TRBD1. This CDR3 spans 13 amino acids. J lost 4 bases, V lost 0 bases, and 1 base had no gene match. The germline V gene encodes CDR1 GTSNPN and CDR2 SVGIG (reference sequence). This CDR3 is CAWSVTGGYGYTF. The CDR3 DNA reads TGTGCCTGGAGTGTAACAGGGGGCTATGGCTACACCTTC.

In this sample, this clone turned up once. The chain employs TRBV4-3 and TRBJ1-2; TRBD1 matches at 9 bases. J was trimmed by 4 bases and V by 3 bases; bases with no gene match: 12. This CDR3 contains 17 residues. Germline assignment: CDR1 LGHNA and CDR2 YSLEER. The CDR3 is CASSHVRLQGASYGYTF. CDR3 DNA sequence: TGCGCCAGCAGCCACGTACGCCTACAGGGGGCGAGCTATGGCTACACCTTC.

V usage is TRBV24-1 and J usage is TRBJ2-3; tentative D call: TRBD2 (5 bases). The CDR3 sequence is 17 residues long. The V gene lost 3 bases and the J gene lost 0 bases, with 15 bases spanning the gap. Per germline, CDR1 KGHDR and CDR2 SFDVKD. In DNA form, the CDR3 reads TGTGCCACCAGTGATCCCACAGCGGCCCAAAGCACAGATACGCAGTATTTT. This encodes CATSDPTAAQSTDTQYF.

The chain is built from TRBV10-3 and TRBJ2-5; 9 bases match TRBD2. Germline V CDR1 and CDR2: ENHRY, SYGVKD. Trimming took 4 bases from V and 4 from J; bases not matched to a gene: 13. This CDR3 has 17 amino acids. The CDR3 region has the DNA TGTGCCATCAGTGTGTCGCGCGGGGGGGGTGCAGGAGAGACCCAGTACTTC. Its translation is CAISVSRGGGAGETQYF.